One T cell receptor beta chain is described in this entry. Many counts were recorded for this clonotype. Its antigen is not yet known. Base quality data are lacking; no much larger clone is found one base away. TCR cDNA was made using 5'RACE template switching, a step that added a universal primer site and unique molecular identifiers. cDNA synthesis was primed from both the TCR alpha and TCR beta constant segments. Library amplification involved two PCR steps, and the second step added sample barcodes and sequencing adapters. Sequencing of libraries was done on Illumina HiSeq 2500 (2x100 bp) or NovaSeq (2x150 bp). From the authors' description of their analysis: Reads were demultiplexed and collapsed into UMI consensus sequences with MIGEC, and V(D)J alignment was performed with MiXCR. Using edgeR on replicate PBMC samples, clonotypes were called vaccine-responding if FDR was below 0.01 and the log2 fold change was above 5 up to day 15. CD4 or CD8 identity was assigned to each bulk clonotype according to whether the clonotype was present at higher abundance in the sequenced CD4 repertoire or the sequenced CD8 repertoire. TCRdb redid the processing of the public reads, applying fastp at Q25 and MiXCR, and retained in-frame beta chains. Records with the same CDR3 protein are collapsed into one entry carrying the most frequent genes and DNA. TCRdb's processing, not the study's, gives the V and J calls here. Here the sample has about 170,000 distinct CDR3 sequences; approximately 6.2% occur a single time. The ten largest clones capture just under 3% of the sample.

These data are taken from a study of T cells after yellow fever vaccination (dated by TCRdb to between 2018 and 2021). With respect to the entire study: Libraries from fractions with low cell numbers were prepared with the SMART-Seq v4 Ultra Low Input RNA kit. Two healthy male donors, one aged 18 to 30 and one aged 30 to 40 years, made up the cohort. Bulk TCR alpha and beta repertoires were sequenced longitudinally to track T-cell clones before and after primary and booster YFV17D yellow fever vaccination. Blood was collected at multiple timepoints before and after primary and secondary immunization, and bulk PBMC replicates and cell subsets were isolated. Results and caveats for the whole study, not just this receptor: Compared with the primary T-cell response, the secondary T-cell response was faster but weaker, reaching its peak on day 5 rather than on day 15. The study included only a couple of donors, which limits how far the findings can be generalized. After the booster, most clones that had expanded after primary vaccination were detected again (approximately 96% of CD4 and 70% to 90% of CD8), suggesting broad maintenance of memory. Because abundant contaminating clonotypes from the bulk population could be contained in FACS-sorted repertoires, computational filtering was required. A small share of clonotypes was detected in both CD4 and CD8 compartments, with the overlap likely arising from convergent recombination.

The V and J ends are trimmed by 11 bases and 8 bases, leaving 18 bases between them. The CDR3 covers 13 residues, taking in both the cysteine and the phenylalanine. This entry keeps only the CDR3 DNA: 39 bases, framed from base 1. The treatment or condition label for this specimen denotes: live attenuated yellow fever vaccine strain. PBMCs were isolated from peripheral blood using a standard Ficoll-Paque protocol. Dynabeads CD4 and CD8 positive selection kits were used to isolate CD4 and CD8 T-cell fractions. TriZol was used to extract RNA from bulk PBMCs, from CD4 and CD8 fractions, and from dextramer-positive and dextramer-negative fractions.

Source: CD4+ T cells sorted from PBMCs, taken on the day of the first yellow fever vaccination. The sequence was obtained from a man aged 18 to 30 who received the YFV17D yellow fever vaccine. Rearrangement joined TRBV12-3 or TRBV12-4 to TRBJ1-4; a weak D assignment points to TRBD1 (5 bases agree). The CDR3 corresponds to CASRGGIQEKLFF. The nucleotide sequence is given as TGTGCCTCCCGCGGGGGGATTCAGGAAAAACTGTTTTTT.